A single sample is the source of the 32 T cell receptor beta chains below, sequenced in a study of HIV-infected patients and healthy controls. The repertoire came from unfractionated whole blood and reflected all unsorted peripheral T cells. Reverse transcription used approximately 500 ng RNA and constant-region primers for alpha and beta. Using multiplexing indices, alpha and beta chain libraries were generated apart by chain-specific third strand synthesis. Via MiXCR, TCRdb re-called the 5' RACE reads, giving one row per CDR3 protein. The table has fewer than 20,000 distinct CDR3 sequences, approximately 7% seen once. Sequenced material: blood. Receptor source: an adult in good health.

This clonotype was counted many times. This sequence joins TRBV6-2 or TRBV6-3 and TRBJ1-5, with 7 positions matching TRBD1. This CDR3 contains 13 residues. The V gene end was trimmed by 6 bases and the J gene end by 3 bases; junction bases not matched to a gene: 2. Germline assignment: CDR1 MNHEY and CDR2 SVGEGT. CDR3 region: CASSRGYNQPQHF. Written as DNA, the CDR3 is TGTGCCAGCAGCAGGGGGTACAATCAGCCCCAGCATTTT.

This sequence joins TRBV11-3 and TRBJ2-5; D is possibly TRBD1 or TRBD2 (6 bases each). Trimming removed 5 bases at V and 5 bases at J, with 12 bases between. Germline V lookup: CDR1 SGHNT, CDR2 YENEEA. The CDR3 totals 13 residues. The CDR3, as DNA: TGTGCCAGCAGCACGGGGGCGTGGGAGACCCAGTACTTC. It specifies CASSTGAWETQYF. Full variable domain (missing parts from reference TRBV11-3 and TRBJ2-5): EAGVVQSPRYKIIEKKQPVAFWCNPISGHNTLYWYLQNLGQGPELLIRYENEEAVDDSQLPKDRFSAERLKGVDSTLKIQPAELGDSAVYLCASSTGAWETQYFGPGTRLLVL.

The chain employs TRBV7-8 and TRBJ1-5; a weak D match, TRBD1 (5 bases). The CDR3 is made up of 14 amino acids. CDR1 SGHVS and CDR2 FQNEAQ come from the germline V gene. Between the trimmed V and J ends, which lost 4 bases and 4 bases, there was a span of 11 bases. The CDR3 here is CASSSREGNQPQHF. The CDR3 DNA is TGTGCCAGCAGCTCCAGGGAGGGAAATCAGCCCCAGCATTTT.

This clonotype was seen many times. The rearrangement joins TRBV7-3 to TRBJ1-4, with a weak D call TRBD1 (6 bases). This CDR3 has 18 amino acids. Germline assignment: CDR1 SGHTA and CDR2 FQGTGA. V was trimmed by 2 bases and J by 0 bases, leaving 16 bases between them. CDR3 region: CASSLDVQGATTNEKLFF. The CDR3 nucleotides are TGTGCCAGCAGCTTAGACGTACAGGGCGCCACAACTAATGAAAAACTGTTTTTT.

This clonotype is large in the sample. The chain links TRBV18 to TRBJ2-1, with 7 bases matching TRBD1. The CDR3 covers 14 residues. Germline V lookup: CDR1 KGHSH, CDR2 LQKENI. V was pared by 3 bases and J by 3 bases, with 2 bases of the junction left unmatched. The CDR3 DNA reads TGTGCCAGCTCACCGACAGGGTTCTACAATGAGCAGTTCTTC. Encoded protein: CASSPTGFYNEQFF.

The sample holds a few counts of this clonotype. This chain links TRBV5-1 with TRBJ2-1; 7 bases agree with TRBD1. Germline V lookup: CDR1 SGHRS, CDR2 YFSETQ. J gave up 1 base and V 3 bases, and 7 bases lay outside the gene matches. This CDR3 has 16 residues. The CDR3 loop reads CASSSGTDHSYNEQFF. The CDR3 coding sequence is TGCGCCAGCAGCTCTGGGACAGACCATTCCTACAATGAGCAGTTCTTC.

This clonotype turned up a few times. DNA of the CDR3: TGTGCCAGCAGTGGGTGGACAGGGGGCCCGGAGACCCAGTACTTC. Amino acids: CASSGWTGGPETQYF. J is TRBJ2-5 and V is TRBV6-1, with TRBD1 matching over 11 bases. The J segment lost 5 bases and the V segment lost 4 bases, leaving 6 bases of the junction unmatched. This CDR3 comprises 15 residues. Germline lookup yields CDR1 MNHNS and CDR2 SASEGT.

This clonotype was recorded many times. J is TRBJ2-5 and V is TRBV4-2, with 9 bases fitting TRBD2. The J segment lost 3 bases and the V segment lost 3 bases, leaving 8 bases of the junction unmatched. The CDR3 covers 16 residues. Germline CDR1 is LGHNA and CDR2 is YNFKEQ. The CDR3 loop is CASSHVKTSGKETQYF. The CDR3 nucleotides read TGTGCCAGCAGCCATGTCAAGACTAGCGGAAAAGAGACCCAGTACTTC.

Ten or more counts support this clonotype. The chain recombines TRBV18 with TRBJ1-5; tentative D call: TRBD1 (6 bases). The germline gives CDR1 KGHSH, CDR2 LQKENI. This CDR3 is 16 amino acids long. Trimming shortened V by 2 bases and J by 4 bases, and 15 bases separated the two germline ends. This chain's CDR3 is CASSPSRAGANQPQHF. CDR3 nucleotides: TGTGCCAGCTCACCAAGTCGGGCAGGGGCGAATCAGCCCCAGCATTTT.

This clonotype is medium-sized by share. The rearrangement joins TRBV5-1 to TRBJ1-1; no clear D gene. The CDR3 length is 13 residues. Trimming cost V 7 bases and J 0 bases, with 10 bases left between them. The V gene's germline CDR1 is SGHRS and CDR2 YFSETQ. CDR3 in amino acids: CASSVNLNTEAFF. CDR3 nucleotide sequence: TGCGCCAGCTCCGTTAACCTGAACACTGAAGCTTTCTTT.

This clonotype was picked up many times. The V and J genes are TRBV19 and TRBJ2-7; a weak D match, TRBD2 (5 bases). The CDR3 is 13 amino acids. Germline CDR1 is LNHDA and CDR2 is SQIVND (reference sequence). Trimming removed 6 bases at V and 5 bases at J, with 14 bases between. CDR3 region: CASSGWESHEQYF. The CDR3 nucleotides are TGTGCCAGTAGCGGTTGGGAGTCCCACGAGCAGTACTTC.

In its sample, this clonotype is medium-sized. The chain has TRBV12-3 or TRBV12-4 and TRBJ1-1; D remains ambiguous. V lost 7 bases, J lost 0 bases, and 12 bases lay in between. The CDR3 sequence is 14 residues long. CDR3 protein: CASNHRRMNTEAFF. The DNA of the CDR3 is TGTGCCAGCAATCACCGCAGAATGAACACTGAAGCTTTCTTT.

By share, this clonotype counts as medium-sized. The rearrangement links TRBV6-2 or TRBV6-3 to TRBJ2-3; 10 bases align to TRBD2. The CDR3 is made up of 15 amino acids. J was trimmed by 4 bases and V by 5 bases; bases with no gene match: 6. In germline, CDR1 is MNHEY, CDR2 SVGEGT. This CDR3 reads CASSLLAGEADTQYF. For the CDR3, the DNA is TGTGCCAGCAGTCTTCTAGCGGGAGAAGCAGATACGCAGTATTTT.

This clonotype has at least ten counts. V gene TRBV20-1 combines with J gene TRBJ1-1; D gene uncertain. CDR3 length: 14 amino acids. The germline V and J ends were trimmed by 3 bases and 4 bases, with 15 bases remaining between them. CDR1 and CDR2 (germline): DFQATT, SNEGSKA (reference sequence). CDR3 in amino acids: CSARWSSGSTEAFF. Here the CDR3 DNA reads TGCAGTGCTAGGTGGTCTAGCGGATCCACTGAAGCTTTCTTT.

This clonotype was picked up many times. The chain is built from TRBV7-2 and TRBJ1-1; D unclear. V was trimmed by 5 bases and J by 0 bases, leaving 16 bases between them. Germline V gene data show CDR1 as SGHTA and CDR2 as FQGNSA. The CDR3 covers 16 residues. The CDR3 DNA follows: TGTGCCAGCAGCCGGCCAGGTCAAGGCATGAACACTGAAGCTTTCTTT. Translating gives CASSRPGQGMNTEAFF.

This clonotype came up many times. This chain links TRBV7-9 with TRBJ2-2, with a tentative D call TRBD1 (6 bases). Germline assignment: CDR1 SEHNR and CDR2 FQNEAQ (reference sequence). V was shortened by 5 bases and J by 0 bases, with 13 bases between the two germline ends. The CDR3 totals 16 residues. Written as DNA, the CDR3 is TGTGCCAGCAGCCCCGACGGGACATCGAACACCGGGGAGCTGTTTTTT. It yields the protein CASSPDGTSNTGELFF.

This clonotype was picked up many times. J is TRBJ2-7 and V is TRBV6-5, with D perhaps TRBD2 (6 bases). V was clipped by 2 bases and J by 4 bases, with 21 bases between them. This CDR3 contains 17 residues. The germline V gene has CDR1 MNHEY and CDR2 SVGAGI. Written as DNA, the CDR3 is TGTGCCAGCAGTTACAATGGAGGGTACCTAGAACCATACGAGCAGTACTTC. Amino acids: CASSYNGGYLEPYEQYF.

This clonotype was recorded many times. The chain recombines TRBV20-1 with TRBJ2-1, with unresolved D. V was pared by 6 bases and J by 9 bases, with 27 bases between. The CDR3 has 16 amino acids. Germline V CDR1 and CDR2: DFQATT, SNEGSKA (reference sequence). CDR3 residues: CSAPRARGADFGEQFF. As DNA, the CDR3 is TGCAGTGCCCCTCGGGCGAGAGGCGCCGATTTTGGTGAGCAGTTCTTC.

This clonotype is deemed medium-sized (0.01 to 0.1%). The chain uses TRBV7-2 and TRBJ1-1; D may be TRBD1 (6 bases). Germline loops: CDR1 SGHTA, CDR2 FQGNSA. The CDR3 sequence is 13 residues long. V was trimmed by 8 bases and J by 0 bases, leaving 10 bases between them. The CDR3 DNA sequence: TGTGCCAGCGGGGGGCAGCTGAACACTGAAGCTTTCTTT. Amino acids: CASGGQLNTEAFF.

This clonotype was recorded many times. Written as DNA, the CDR3 is TGTGCCAGTACCCGGACAGGCCTACCTGGCTACACCTTC. It yields the protein CASTRTGLPGYTF. The V gene is TRBV19, the J gene TRBJ1-2; 7 bases line up with TRBD1. The CDR3 length is 13 residues. V gave up 7 bases and J gave up 7 bases; unmatched junction bases: 9. Germline V CDR1 and CDR2: LNHDA, SQIVND (reference sequence).

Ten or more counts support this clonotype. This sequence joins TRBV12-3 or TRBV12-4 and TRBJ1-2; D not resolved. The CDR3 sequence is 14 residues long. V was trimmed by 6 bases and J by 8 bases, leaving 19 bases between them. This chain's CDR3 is CASRQAGSWRGYTF. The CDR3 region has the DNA TGTGCCAGCAGGCAAGCCGGGTCCTGGAGAGGCTACACCTTC.

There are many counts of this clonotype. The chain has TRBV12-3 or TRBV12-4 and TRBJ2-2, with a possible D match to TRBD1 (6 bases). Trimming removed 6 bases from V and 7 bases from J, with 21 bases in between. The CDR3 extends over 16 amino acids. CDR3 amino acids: CASSPRGRVVGGELFF. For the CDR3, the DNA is TGTGCCAGCAGCCCCAGGGGCCGAGTGGTTGGCGGGGAGCTGTTTTTT.

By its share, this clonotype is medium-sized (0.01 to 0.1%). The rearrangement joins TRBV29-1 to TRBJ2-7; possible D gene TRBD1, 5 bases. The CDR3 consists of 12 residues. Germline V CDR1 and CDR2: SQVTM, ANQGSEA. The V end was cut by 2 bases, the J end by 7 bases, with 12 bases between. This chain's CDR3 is CSVERQGREQYF. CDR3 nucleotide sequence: TGCAGCGTTGAAAGGCAGGGAAGGGAGCAGTACTTC.

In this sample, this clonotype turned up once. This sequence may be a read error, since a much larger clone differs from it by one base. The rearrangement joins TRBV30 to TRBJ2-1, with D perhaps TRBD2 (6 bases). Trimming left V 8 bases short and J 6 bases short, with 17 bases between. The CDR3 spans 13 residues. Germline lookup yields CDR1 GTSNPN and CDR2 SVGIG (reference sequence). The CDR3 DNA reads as TGTGCCGGTGAGGAACTAGCCGGCAATGAGCAGTTCTTC. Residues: CAGEELAGNEQFF.

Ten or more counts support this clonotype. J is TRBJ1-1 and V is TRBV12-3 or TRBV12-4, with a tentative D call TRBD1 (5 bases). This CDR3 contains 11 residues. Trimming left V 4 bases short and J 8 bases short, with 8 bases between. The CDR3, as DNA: TGTGCCAGCAGTTGGGGGACCGAAGCTTTCTTT. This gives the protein CASSWGTEAFF.

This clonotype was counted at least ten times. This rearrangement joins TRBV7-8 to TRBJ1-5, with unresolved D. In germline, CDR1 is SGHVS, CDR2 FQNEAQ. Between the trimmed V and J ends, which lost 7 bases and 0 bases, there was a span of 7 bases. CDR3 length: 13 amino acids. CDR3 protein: CASTYNSNQPQHF. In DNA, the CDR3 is TGTGCCAGCACTTATAATAGCAATCAGCCCCAGCATTTT.

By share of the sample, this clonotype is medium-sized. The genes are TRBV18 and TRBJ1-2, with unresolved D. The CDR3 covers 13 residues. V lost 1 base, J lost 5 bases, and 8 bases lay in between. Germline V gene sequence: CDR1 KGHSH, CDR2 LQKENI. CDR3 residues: CASSPLTEYGYTF. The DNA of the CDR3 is TGTGCCAGCTCACCACTTACAGAGTATGGCTACACCTTC. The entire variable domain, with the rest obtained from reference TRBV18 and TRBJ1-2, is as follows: NAGVMQNPRHLVRRRGQEARLRCSPMKGHSHVYWYRQLPEEGLKFMVYLQKENIIDESGMPKERFSAEFPKEGPSILRIQQVVRGDSAAYFCASSPLTEYGYTFGSGTRLTVV.

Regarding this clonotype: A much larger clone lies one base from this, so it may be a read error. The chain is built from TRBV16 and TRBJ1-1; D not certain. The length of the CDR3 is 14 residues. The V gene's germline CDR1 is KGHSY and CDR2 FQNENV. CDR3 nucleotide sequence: TGTGCCAACAGCCAATCGTTCGCAGCCCATGAAGCTTTCTTT. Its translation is CANSQSFAAHEAFF. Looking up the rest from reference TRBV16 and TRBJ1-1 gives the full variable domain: GEEVAQTPKHLVRGEGQKAKLYCAPIKGHSYVFWYQQVLKNEFKFLISFQNENVFDETGMPKERFSAKCLPNSPCSLEIQATKLEDSAVYFCANSQSFAAHEAFFGQGTRLTVV.

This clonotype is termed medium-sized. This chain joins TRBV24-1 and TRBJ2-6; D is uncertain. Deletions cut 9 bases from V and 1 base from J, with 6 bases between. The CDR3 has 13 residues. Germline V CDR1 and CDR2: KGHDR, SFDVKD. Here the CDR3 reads CATAQSGANVLTF. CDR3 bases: TGTGCCACCGCCCAGTCTGGGGCCAACGTCCTGACTTTC.

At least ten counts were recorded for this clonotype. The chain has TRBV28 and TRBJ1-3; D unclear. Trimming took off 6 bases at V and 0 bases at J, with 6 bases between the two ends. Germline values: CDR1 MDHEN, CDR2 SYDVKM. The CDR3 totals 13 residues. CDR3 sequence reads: CASRGFSGNTIYF. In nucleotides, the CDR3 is TGTGCCAGCAGGGGATTCTCTGGAAACACCATATATTTT.

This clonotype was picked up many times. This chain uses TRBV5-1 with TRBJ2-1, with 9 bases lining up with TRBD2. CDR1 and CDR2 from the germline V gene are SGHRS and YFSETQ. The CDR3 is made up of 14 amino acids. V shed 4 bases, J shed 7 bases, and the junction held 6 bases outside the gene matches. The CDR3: CASSPLTSGNEQFF. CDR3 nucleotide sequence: TGCGCCAGCAGCCCTTTGACTAGCGGTAATGAGCAGTTCTTC.

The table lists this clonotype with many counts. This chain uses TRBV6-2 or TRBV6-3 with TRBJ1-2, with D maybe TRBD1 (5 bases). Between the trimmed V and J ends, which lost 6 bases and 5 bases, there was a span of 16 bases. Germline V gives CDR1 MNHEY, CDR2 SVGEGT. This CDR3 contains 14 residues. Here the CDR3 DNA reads TGTGCCAGCAGGAAAGAAGGGACGCGGTATGGCTACACCTTC. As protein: CASRKEGTRYGYTF.